This TCR beta chain was identified during a study of cytomegalovirus exposure and HLA in healthy donors (dated by TCRdb to the late 2010s). Regarding the complete study: In an earlier analysis of 550 to 750 of the donors, around 300 Gb of sequence data and approximately 120 million unique TCR beta sequences from roughly 190 million T cells were reported. Around 330 gigabases of sequencing data and 70 million to 95 million unique TCR sequences made up an early release that covered several hundred HLA-typed donors. The genetic ancestry cluster associated with self-reported Caucasian donors included over 65% of the approximately 400 genotyped donors. The aim of the study was to test whether cataloging public T cell receptors could identify signatures of past pathogen exposure. The study used immunosequencing to profile the T cell repertoires of approximately 630 subjects and linked those repertoires to cytomegalovirus serostatus. In addition to the first cohort of hundreds of subjects, a separate validation cohort of around 110 different subjects was used. To predict cytomegalovirus infection status, the study combined high-throughput TCR immunosequencing, statistical association of individual TCRs with disease status, and machine learning. In a later analysis, previously published TCR beta repertoires from 666 donors were re-analyzed and high-resolution HLA genotyping was added so that TCR occurrence patterns could be studied. Rather than drawing on any new phenotypic data, the later analysis identified candidate immune exposures from TCR beta sequences and the way those sequences occurred across donors. An earlier analysis of 587 of the donors applied high-throughput TCR beta sequencing to assess whether each TCR beta V gene segment acted as functional or pseudogenic. Donor age, sex, ethnicity and CMV serostatus were compiled alongside the repertoire data. A later genetic analysis took genome-wide SNP genotypes for about 65% of the roughly 670 donors and used that subset as a discovery cohort. Every discovery cohort repertoire had been produced on one sequencing platform. Class I and class II HLA loci were covered by the typing at four-digit resolution. Typing coverage varied by locus: about 629-630 donors for A, B, C, DRB1 and DQB1; roughly 500 for DQA1; about 600 for DPA1; more than 450 for DPB1. Roughly 5 DR-DQ haplotypes were treated as single units for association and clustering because of strong linkage in the cohort. Among approximately 370 genotyped donors of the cohort, an average of around 250,000 unique TCR beta nucleotide sequences was sequenced per donor, of which 15% to 20% were non-productive. Here is what the overall study found, with its caveats: Because some donors lacked HLA typing at each locus, the association tests relied only on the typed subset. Compared with equally common non-associated chains, HLA-associated TCR beta chains in a later analysis were more clonally expanded and had lower generation probabilities. A cluster of highly shared sequence variants was judged likely to represent a technical artifact of the sequencing pipeline. Cytomegalovirus status was reported to be diagnosed by the classifier with high specificity and sensitivity in both the original and validation cohorts. Because the 87-base-pair reads could not distinguish some IMGT-functional V segments, including TRBV6-2 and TRBV6-3, those segments were excluded. The study listed 150 to 200 TCR beta chains as associated with cytomegalovirus. A later analysis reported that several top co-occurrence clusters appeared linked to parvovirus B19, influenza, CMV and Epstein-Barr virus. The earlier analysis of about 600 of the donors excluded fewer than 20 rarely observed V segments, including chromosome 9 orphons, because counts were too low. Immune exposure information for the cohort was limited to CMV serostatus. In an earlier analysis of roughly 500 of the donors, most TCR beta V segments appeared in productive rearrangements about 87% or about 30% of the time, broadly matching IMGT annotations. Most CMV-associated TCR beta chains appeared to be HLA-restricted in a later analysis, and the HLA associations seemed to be driven largely by CMV exposure. According to the authors, the approach could potentially be generalized to other disease states and immunological phenotypes. Correlated functional status among segregating V segments might be attributable to linkage disequilibrium, but an unknown experimental factor could not be ruled out. Specific HLA alleles were associated with over 15,000 TCR beta sequences at a false discovery rate of 0.05 in a later analysis. Sequencing depth was assumed to be roughly uniform across donors in the presence/absence analyses, though that assumption may not hold. Most TCR sequences were observed very rarely across donors, whereas some public TCRs were present in many individuals. An association between a missense DCLRE1C variant and V-gene and J-gene trimming of TCR beta chains was found in a later genetic analysis and replicated in an independent cohort. A further reported finding was that TCR beta sequences accurately predicted the HLA-A and HLA-B alleles for most subjects in the first cohort. In a later genetic analysis, fewer N-insertions in productive TCRs were reported among donors in an Asian-associated ancestry cluster than the roughly 670-donor mean. Assigning TCR associations to individual alleles was difficult when HLA alleles, especially DR and DQ, strongly co-occurred. In vitro tests confirmed that a few of the cytomegalovirus-associated TCR beta chains recognize cytomegalovirus antigens. A later analysis found that TCR association rates varied across HLA loci, with DRB1 alleles showing the most associated TCRs and HLA-C alleles the fewest. In this cohort, only TCR beta chains were sequenced, and detectable features were limited by the absence of alpha or paired-chain data.

Germline trimming: 4 bases from V, 14 bases from J; junction bases outside gene matches: 7. The germline V gene gives CDR1 as MNHEY and CDR2 as SVGAGI. Including the terminal cysteine and phenylalanine, the CDR3 comprises 12 residues. Only the CDR3 DNA is retained, 36 bases long and in frame from the first base. This clone was counted between two and nine times. Its antigen remains undetermined. Per-nucleotide qualities are absent, and no much larger clonotype sits a single base away. Library prep was done by the immunoSEQ multiplex PCR assay. A mixture of 60 forward primers for TCR Vbeta segments and 13 reverse primers for TCR Jbeta segments was used in the multiplex PCR. The CDR3 region of rearranged TCR beta genes was amplified from genomic DNA with a multiplex PCR assay. Amplified TCR beta libraries were sequenced as 87-base-pair reads on the Illumina HiSeq System. The authors' analysis ran thus. A later analysis tallied some 79 million unique TCR beta chains across the 700 or so repertoires, and approximately 12 million of those chains were shared by two or more donors. Raw reads were error-corrected and collapsed into unique sequences by a nearest-neighbor algorithm in which closely related sequences were merged to remove PCR and sequencing errors. Alignment of CDR3 sequences to IMGT reference sequences was used to assign V, D and J gene segments. For a sequence to be retained, a match of at least six nucleotides to both a V gene segment and a J gene segment was required. A rearrangement counted as productive if the CDR3 had no stop codons and remained in frame with V and J, and every other rearrangement counted as non-productive. CDR3 was defined according to IMGT convention as the region running from the second conserved V-encoded cysteine to the conserved J-encoded phenylalanine. The earlier analysis of roughly 590 of the donors excluded sequences that lacked an unambiguous match to a single V gene segment. An earlier analysis of about 600 of the donors called V segments functional above 56.7% productive rearrangements and segregating when the between-donor standard deviation exceeded 5%. To diagnose cytomegalovirus status from the catalog of TCR beta chain sequences, a statistical classification framework was built. A later analysis assigned V and J genes by comparing TCR nucleotide sequences with IMGT/GENE-DB human TR gene sequences. The TCRdist pipeline was used in a later analysis to assign CDR3 sequences and most-parsimonious VDJ recombination scenarios. In a later analysis, each TCR beta chain was defined by its CDR3 amino acid sequence together with its V-gene family, and reads lacking a unique V-gene family were excluded. In a later analysis, 550 to 650 highly shared, low-generation-probability nucleotide sequences were removed to address suspected cross-contamination and a sequencing artifact. For each public chain, a later analysis derived a clonal expansion index from normalized ranks of inferred template counts within each repertoire. In a later analysis, generation probabilities were computed with a VDJ recombination model fitted to out-of-frame rearrangements, and the resulting probabilities were checked against IGoR. In a later analysis, TCR-TCR, TCR-HLA and TCR-CMV co-occurrence was scored with hypergeometric tests, and a repertoire-size bias correction was applied to TCR pairs. In a later analysis, false discovery rates were estimated by permuting HLA or CMV assignments 20 times. A later analysis grouped co-occurring TCRs with DBSCAN, adding TCRdist sequence similarity when clustering within HLA-allele-positive subsets. Repertoires with fewer than 30,000 or more than 120,000 public chains were left out of co-occurrence clustering, as were five repertoires with anomalous nucleotide sharing. TCRdb's version of the immuneACCESS table is confined to in-frame rearrangements and falls short of the full clone set. An unresolved V gene accounts for under half of the shortfall where checked; the remainder is of unknown origin. The DNA gave D and trimming, while V, J and clone size come from that table. Counted in this sample were about 120,000 clones; about 68% of them appeared once. Roughly 10% of the sample goes to the ten largest clones.

The cohort comprised fewer than 700 healthy bone marrow donors. Cohort members were all nominally healthy when sampled, although unrecorded immune exposures were likely present. The donor was CMV seropositive and was included in the group of some 290 seropositive cohort members. Each donor provided a peripheral blood sample, and peripheral blood mononuclear cells were used for TCR beta sequencing. Genomic DNA was extracted from the blood cell samples with the Qiagen DNeasy Blood Extraction Kit. This receptor chain uses TRBV6-5 and TRBJ2-3; 9 central bases correspond to TRBD1. The receptor comes from a woman between 50 and 59 years old in good health and CMV-seropositive. Sequencing was carried out using PBMCs. At the DNA level, the sequence is TGTGCCAGCAGTTCCCCGGGACAGGGAAGGTATTTT. Translated, it reads CASSSPGQGRYF.